The 14 T cell receptor beta chains below come from one sample, sequenced in a study of blood T cell repertoires in COVID-19. Using immunoSEQ multiplex PCR, the repertoire was profiled, and TCRdb retains in-frame clones only, with some absent. The sample comprises approximately 230,000 clones, 65% to 90% of which are singletons, and about 1.7% rests with the top ten. Sequencing was carried out using PBMCs or T cells enriched from blood (not recorded which). The receptors here all came from a man aged 40-50 years who had recovered from COVID-19.

This clone showed up just a few times. The rearrangement uses TRBV2 and TRBJ2-7, with a tentative D call TRBD2 (6 bases). The germline gives CDR1 SNHLY, CDR2 FYNNEI. The CDR3 runs 13 residues. Trimming cost V 8 bases and J 0 bases, with 11 bases left between them. CDR3 bases: TGTGCCAGCGACTCGCGGGACTCCTACGAGCAGTACTTC. It yields the protein CASDSRDSYEQYF.

The chain recombines TRBV19 with TRBJ2-5; perhaps TRBD1 as D (6 bases). Trimming pared 4 bases from V and 1 base from J, leaving 16 bases between. The CDR3 is made up of 16 amino acids. From germline, CDR1 is LNHDA and CDR2 SQIVND (reference sequence). CDR3 in DNA: TGTGCCAGTAGTAACCCCGGCAGGGGCTTCCAAGAGACCCAGTACTTC. Protein sequence: CASSNPGRGFQETQYF.

The gene calls are TRBV21-1 and TRBJ2-2; no DNA check was done on the table's D call, TRBD1. TRBV21-1 is deemed a pseudogene. This CDR3 comprises 13 residues. This chain's CDR3 is CASSGPPTGELFF. The CDR3 bases are TGTGCCAGCAGCGGCCCCCCCACCGGGGAGCTGTTTTTT.

The chain carries TRBV7-2 and TRBJ1-1; TRBD1 might be the D (6 bases). V was pared by 4 bases and J by 0 bases, with 15 bases between. Per the germline V gene, CDR1 is SGHTA and CDR2 is FQGNSA. This CDR3 has 16 residues. CDR3 protein: CASSSPTGFMNTEAFF. The CDR3 DNA sequence: TGTGCCAGCAGCTCCCCGACAGGCTTCATGAACACTGAAGCTTTCTTT.

Written as DNA, the CDR3 is TGTGCCACTAGCTCGGGACAGGCCTACGAGCAGTACTTC. Translation: CATSSGQAYEQYF. This chain connects TRBV19 to TRBJ2-7; TRBD1 agrees at 8 bases. Per the germline V gene, CDR1 is LNHDA and CDR2 is SQIVND (reference sequence). This CDR3 region has 13 residues. V gave up 10 bases and J gave up 2 bases; unmatched junction bases: 7.

V is TRBV5-1 and J is TRBJ2-7; 9 bases align to TRBD1. Germline CDR1 SGHRS, CDR2 YFSETQ. The J segment lost 0 bases and the V segment lost 0 bases, leaving 4 bases of the junction unmatched. The CDR3 extends over 16 amino acids. The DNA for the CDR3 is TGCGCCAGCAGCTTGGGATCGACAGGGGGCTCCTACGAGCAGTACTTC. Translating gives CASSLGSTGGSYEQYF.

This clone has only one observation. This rearrangement joins TRBV7-9 to TRBJ2-7; 7 positions agree with TRBD1. Per the germline V gene, CDR1 is SEHNR and CDR2 is FQNEAQ (reference sequence). V lost 1 base and J lost 13; bases outside the gene matches: 13. The CDR3 totals 14 residues. CDR3 coding DNA: TGTGCCAGCAGCTTAGAACAGGGGACCTCTCAAACTTACTTC. It specifies CASSLEQGTSQTYF. The variable domain in full, completed from reference TRBV7-9 and TRBJ2-7, reads DTGVSQNPRHKITKRGQNVTFRCDPISEHNRLYWYRQTLGQGPEFLTYFQNEAQLEKSRLLSDRFSAERPKGSFSTLEIQRTEQGDSAMYLCASSLEQGTSQTYFGPGTRLTVT.

This chain uses TRBV25-1 with TRBJ1-2; TRBD1 agrees at 7 bases. V lost 2 bases to trimming and J lost 4 bases; unmatched junction nucleotides: 4. CDR1 and CDR2 from the germline V gene are MGHDK and SYGVNS. The CDR3 loop spans 14 amino acids. DNA of the CDR3: TGTGCCAGCAGTGAACCGGGACAGCCCTATGGCTACACCTTC. Encoded protein: CASSEPGQPYGYTF.

This chain links TRBV11-3 with TRBJ2-1; TRBD2 agrees at 8 bases. The CDR3 is made up of 16 amino acids. V lost 5 bases to trimming and J lost 7 bases; unmatched junction nucleotides: 13. Germline lookup yields CDR1 SGHNT and CDR2 YENEEA. CDR3 sequence (DNA): TGTGCCAGCAGCCCTCTTTCTGCGGGAGGCCCGAATGAGCAGTTCTTC. Translating gives CASSPLSAGGPNEQFF.

The chain carries TRBV7-6 and TRBJ2-1; the match to TRBD1 covers 7 bases. Germline values: CDR1 SGHVS, CDR2 FNYEAQ. This CDR3 has 15 amino acids. V shed 1 base, J shed 4 bases, and the junction held 4 bases outside the gene matches. The DNA for the CDR3 is TGTGCCAGCAGCTTAGGAGGACAGGTTTACAATGAGCAGTTCTTC. It specifies CASSLGGQVYNEQFF.

J is TRBJ2-5 and V is TRBV27; TRBD1 is a possible D gene (6 bases). Germline V gene lookup returns CDR1 MNHEY and CDR2 SMNVEV (reference sequence). Trimming took off 2 bases at V and 5 bases at J, with 15 bases between the two ends. The CDR3 has 15 amino acids. CDR3 sequence: CASSLGKQGVETQYF. Written as DNA, the CDR3 is TGTGCCAGCAGTTTAGGTAAACAGGGAGTGGAGACCCAGTACTTC.

This clone was counted between two and nine times. An end of the junction does not agree with germline; a read error may underlie this. The chain joins TRBV6-5 to TRBJ1-2; D gene uncertain. This CDR3 is 13 amino acids long. The V gene's germline CDR1 is MNHEY and CDR2 SVGAGI. The CDR3 coding sequence is TGTGCCAGCAGTTACGGCAGAGACTACGGCTACACCTTC. Its protein is CASSYGRDYGYTF.

The V call is TRBV3-1 (or the pseudogene TRBV3-2), the J call TRBJ2-2; TRBD2 is a possible D gene (6 bases). With 5 bases removed from V and 6 bases from J, the gap between germline ends came to 10 bases. This CDR3 has 13 residues. CDR1 and CDR2 from the germline V gene are LGHDT and YNNKEL (reference sequence). The CDR3 spells CASSVLAAGELFF. In DNA, the CDR3 is TGTGCCAGCAGCGTACTAGCCGCCGGGGAGCTGTTTTTT.

The V call is TRBV3-1 (or the pseudogene TRBV3-2), the J call TRBJ2-3, with D possibly matching TRBD1 (6 bases). CDR1 is LGHDT and CDR2 is YNNKEL in the germline V gene (reference sequence). CDR3 length: 15 residues. V lost 0 bases and J lost 2, with 9 bases in between. For the CDR3, the DNA is TGTGCCAGCAGCCAAGACAGGGGTTACACAGATACGCAGTATTTT. Translated, it gives CASSQDRGYTDTQYF.